This TCR beta chain was sequenced for a study of CD8 T cells in seronegative destructive rheumatoid arthritis (dated by TCRdb to between 2020 and 2021). About the full investigation: Most of the eight CND-RA patients were receiving biological drugs at sampling. Peripheral CD8+ TCRbeta repertoires of CCP-negative destructive rheumatoid arthritis (CND-RA) patients were compared with newly diagnosed seropositive RA, seronegative RA and healthy controls. Rather than undergoing new sequencing, the seropositive RA, seronegative RA and healthy control comparison cohorts were drawn from an earlier published TCRbeta dataset. The research as a whole found: Across the 117,399 clonotypes tested, no public clonotype enrichment was retained after Benjamini-Hochberg correction. In the absence of diagnostic samples, TCR repertoire differences may be partly attributable to poor disease control over the years rather than being present at onset. After adjustment for age, less diverse and more clonal CD8+ TCRbeta repertoires appeared to be present in CND-RA patients than in other RA subtypes. The small size of the CND-RA cohort was acknowledged as a limitation of the study. The authors read the apparently distinct set of enriched public clonotypes carried by CND-RA patients as support for a separate disease subset. Compared with controls and other RA subtypes, CND-RA repertoires contained more CMV-reactive and fewer influenza A-reactive CD8+ TCRbeta sequences.

The germline V gene yields MGHRA for CDR1 and YSYEKL for CDR2. V is reduced by 1 base and J by 5 bases, leaving a spacing of 11 bases between them. The CDR3 numbers 14 residues from cysteine through phenylalanine. Only the CDR3 part of the read is kept: 42 bases, read in frame from the first base. CND-RA patients were negative for the clinical CCP2 antibody test, and joint destruction progressed despite active therapy. Every CND-RA patient showed typical joint destruction in the wrists and ankles and had failed conventional anti-rheumatic therapy. CND-RA patients were sampled after long disease histories, spanning decades in several cases, rather than at diagnosis. Each patient provided roughly 49 millilitres of EDTA-anticoagulated peripheral blood. Ficoll-Paque PLUS density gradient separation was used to isolate peripheral blood mononuclear cells. AutoMACS magnetic bead positive selection was used to isolate CD8+ cells from fresh or cryopreserved PBMCs, and purity was verified by flow cytometry. Genomic DNA was extracted with Nucleospin Tissue or Tissue XS kits and quantified on a Qubit 2.0 fluorometer.

Genomic DNA from CD8+ cells was used for TCRbeta sequencing, which was performed according to the manufacturer's instructions. The immunoSEQ assay was used for TCRbeta sequencing, which was carried out at a genomics technology centre in Finland. The original pipeline was this. Clonotype tables produced by the immunoSEQ preprocessing pipeline were converted into VDJtools format, and non-productive clonotypes were filtered out. Samples with fewer than 10,000 reads were excluded, the remaining samples were subsampled to 10,000 reads, and most of the eight CND-RA samples were retained. Shannon-Wiener, Simpson and clonality indices were calculated with the VDJtools CalcDiversityStats function on data subsampled to 10,000 reads. To infer antigen specificity, non-singleton TCRbeta clonotypes were hard-matched against VDJdb, with no mismatches permitted. CDR3 sequences that differed by a single amino acid (Hamming distance 1) were grouped into clusters that potentially share antigen targets. After each group was resampled to six samples, one-sided Fisher's exact tests checked public clonotypes for group enrichment, with the whole procedure repeated ten times. Here the immuneACCESS table is served through TCRdb, limited to in-frame sequences with V and J called. Missing clones are a known gap in these copies; in checked studies unresolved V genes cover under half, and the rest lacks a known reason. V and J calls and clone size are copied from that table; D and trimming were computed from the DNA. Recorded for this sample are roughly 13,000 clones; around 83% of them occurred a single time. Together, the top ten hold 27% of the sample.

With regard to this clone: Its target antigen remains unknown. No quality values exist for individual bases; no much larger clone is one base distant.

This clonotype was obtained from a woman aged 25 to 50 with seronegative destructive rheumatoid arthritis. The sequenced material came from CD8+ T cells from blood. This receptor chain uses TRBV4-1 and TRBJ2-5, with a weak D call of TRBD2 (5 bases match). This receptor carries the CDR3 CASSQGSGGETQYF. The DNA sequence is given as TGCGCCAGCAGCCAAGGCTCCGGCGGGGAGACCCAGTACTTC.